A selection of T cell receptor beta chains follows, all from one sample in a study of T cell changes during pregnancy in multiple sclerosis. Sequencing was performed with immunoSEQ multiplex PCR; in TCRdb, only in-frame clones are kept and a portion is missing. The table lists roughly 59,000 clones, over 85% of them singletons. Specimen: CD8+ T cells from peripheral blood mononuclear cells, collected in the second trimester of pregnancy. The source is a female donor with multiple sclerosis, enrolled in a pregnancy study. The CDR3 runs from the conserved cysteine through the conserved F or W. Where a row states a size, it is once, few, many or the class of an expanded clone; other rows omit it.

v_call	j_call	clone_size	cdr3_aa
TRBV10-3	TRBJ2-7	.	CAISVRTSGSYEQYF
TRBV6-5	TRBJ2-5	.	CASSYSSGRALETQYF
TRBV19	TRBJ2-3	.	CASSPGGAGTDTQYF
TRBV4-1	TRBJ1-6	.	CASSQKGGAATGSPLHF
TRBV2	TRBJ2-1	.	CASSEFTRLLAGETYNEQFF
TRBV2	TRBJ2-7	.	CASSEATGQGTYEQYF
TRBV28	TRBJ1-3	.	CASSFRGPGNTIYF
TRBV2	TRBJ1-2	.	CASSEYDREANYGYTF
TRBV4-1	TRBJ2-1	.	CASSQDGTSPEQFF
TRBV7-2	TRBJ2-2	.	CASNLEDRGGTGELFF
TRBV7-9	TRBJ1-1	.	CASSSRPTGANTEAFF
TRBV7-9	TRBJ1-2	once	CASSLRPGQGLSYGYTF
TRBV27	TRBJ2-3	.	CASSSGGTQYF
TRBV7-9	TRBJ2-1	.	CASSSRLDEQFF
TRBV7-2	TRBJ2-7	.	CASTPQGYYEQYF
TRBV5-8	TRBJ2-1	.	CASSRGLAGGEEQFF
TRBV7-9	TRBJ1-4	.	CASSPRDRVYGKLFF
TRBV5-1	TRBJ2-7	.	CASRYEGFAAYEQYF
TRBV23-1	TRBJ1-1	.	CASSSRQVLNTEAFF
TRBV7-2	TRBJ2-5	.	CASSPGYSRQETQYF
TRBV9	TRBJ1-2	.	CASSVGQFYGYTF
TRBV11-2	TRBJ2-1	once	CASSLGFTKGVDEQFF
TRBV19	TRBJ1-1	.	CASSPRGADAFF
TRBV9	TRBJ1-1	.	CASSGGHRGAGKNTEAFF
TRBV5-1	TRBJ2-3	few	CASSFLTDTQYF
TRBV7-9	TRBJ2-5	.	CASSSKGVETQYF
TRBV7-3	TRBJ2-2	once	CASSPGTGRAGELFF
TRBV29-1	TRBJ1-3	.	CSVGPTGAGNTIYF
TRBV5-1	TRBJ2-7	few	CASSYGQGYEQYF
TRBV6-5	TRBJ2-7	.	CASSYSLRTAYEQYF
TRBV29-1	TRBJ2-2	.	CSVEDRGGANTGELFF
TRBV18	TRBJ2-1	.	CASSLGTSEYNEQFF
TRBV9	TRBJ1-1	once	CASSARGVQGEEENTEAFF
TRBV13	TRBJ2-5	once	CASSHGLAGETQYF
TRBV19	TRBJ2-1	.	CASSILGNYNEQFF
TRBV2	TRBJ2-5	.	CASSEGGRAGETQYF
TRBV10-3	TRBJ1-4	.	CAISESRTGKIEKLFF
TRBV9	TRBJ2-2	.	CASSPGLSNTGELFF
TRBV7-8	TRBJ1-1	.	CASSSNGQEGRAFF
TRBV7-9	TRBJ2-7	.	CASSLGISYEQYF
TRBV19	TRBJ2-3	.	CASRPGLAFTDTQYF
TRBV7-9	TRBJ2-7	.	CASSPSSADHEQYF
TRBV6-1	TRBJ2-2	.	CASTMKHLNTGELFF
TRBV28	TRBJ1-2	.	CASSLAGTGSGYTF
TRBV10-3	TRBJ2-7	.	CAISDLASGGAYEQYF
TRBV29-1	TRBJ2-2	once	CSVLSLNTGELFF
TRBV2	TRBJ2-7	.	CASIPTQTPYYEQYF
TRBV5-1	TRBJ2-2	.	CASSPGLAGTTGELFF